The 31 T cell receptor beta chains in this list originate from one sample, sequenced in a study of post-analysis software for immune sequencing data. General study points: The five TRBV segments detected at higher frequency in patients than in controls included TRBV5-6, TRBV5-1 and TRBV20-1.

Their cognate antigens are unknown. Unique molecular identifiers had been added to the TCR beta cDNA libraries. TCRdb reprocessed the PCR reads with MiXCR, giving one entry per CDR3 protein. The data hold roughly 400,000 distinct CDR3 sequences, with 39% observed a single time. Sequencing was done on a sample of blood. All receptors come from a girl aged 2 to 10 with multiple sclerosis.

The CDR3 reads CATGPGVDKDYGYTF. The CDR3 DNA is TGTGCCACGGGGCCGGGTGTCGACAAGGACTATGGCTACACCTTC. The chain is built from TRBV9 and TRBJ1-2; a possible D gene is TRBD1 (5 bases). Germline values: CDR1 SGDLS, CDR2 YYNGEE. The CDR3 has 15 residues. V was shortened by 9 bases and J by 3 bases, with 21 bases between the two germline ends.

The rearrangement links TRBV6-6 to TRBJ1-1; D may be TRBD1 (6 bases). From germline, CDR1 is MNHNY and CDR2 SVGAGI (reference sequence). The V and J ends lost 2 bases and 4 bases respectively, with 14 bases between them. CDR3 length equals 15 residues. CDR3 DNA: TGTGCCAGCAGTTACAGGGGGGCTGGGGGCACTGAAGCTTTCTTT. Translation gives CASSYRGAGGTEAFF.

The chain is built from TRBV5-1 and TRBJ2-4, with 9 nucleotides matching TRBD2. After removal of 3 bases from V and 3 bases from J, the junction contained 7 bases not matched to a gene. The CDR3 is 16 residues long. Per germline, CDR1 SGHRS and CDR2 YFSETQ. This CDR3 is CASSSGQTSGKNIQYF. The CDR3 DNA is TGCGCCAGCAGCTCCGGCCAGACTAGCGGCAAAAACATTCAGTACTTC.

The chain recombines TRBV5-1 with TRBJ1-2, with TRBD1 as a possible D gene (6 bases). From germline, CDR1 is SGHRS and CDR2 YFSETQ. Trimming took 4 bases from V and 7 from J, leaving 17 bases between them. The CDR3 runs to 14 residues. DNA for the CDR3: TGCGCCAGCAGCACCTTACAGGGAAAAGGTGGCTACACCTTC. It codes for CASSTLQGKGGYTF.

This clonotype was recorded a few times. The chain uses TRBV29-1 and TRBJ2-7, with 7 bases lining up with TRBD1. The CDR3 runs to 13 residues. Unmatched junction bases numbered 6, after V lost 4 bases and J lost 3 bases. Germline CDR1 is SQVTM and CDR2 is ANQGSEA. In DNA, the CDR3 is TGCAGCGTTGTTGTGCAGGGGGTCTACGAGCAGTACTTC. As protein: CSVVVQGVYEQYF.

The chain carries TRBV20-1 and TRBJ1-5; 7 bases fit TRBD1. After removal of 7 bases from V and 7 bases from J, the junction contained 13 bases not matched to a gene. The CDR3 spans 14 residues. Germline loops: CDR1 DFQATT, CDR2 SNEGSKA (reference sequence). The CDR3 loop reads CSVTNSRGRQPQHF. Written as DNA, the CDR3 is TGCAGTGTTACCAACTCGAGGGGGCGGCAGCCCCAGCATTTT.

The chain has TRBV20-1 and TRBJ1-2, with D maybe TRBD1 (5 bases). The CDR3 has 14 residues. The germline CDR1 and CDR2 sequences are DFQATT and SNEGSKA (reference sequence). The V gene lost 0 bases and the J gene lost 6 bases, with 14 bases spanning the gap. CDR3 sequence: CSARDLQGWDGYTF. The DNA of the CDR3 is TGCAGTGCTAGAGATCTTCAGGGTTGGGATGGCTACACCTTC.

This chain joins TRBV4-1 and TRBJ2-3; 11 bases map to TRBD2. CDR1 is MGHRA, CDR2 YSYEKL, per germline. The V and J ends lost 4 bases and 2 bases, in that order; junction bases with no gene match: 5. This CDR3 has 16 residues. The CDR3 protein is CASSRRGLAVTDTQYF. The CDR3 coding sequence is TGCGCCAGCAGCCGACGGGGACTAGCGGTCACAGATACGCAGTATTTT.

The chain couples TRBV20-1 to TRBJ2-7; 9 nucleotides align to TRBD1. The CDR3 has 13 residues. V shed 6 bases and J 4 bases; nucleotides not matched to a gene: 7. CDR1 is DFQATT and CDR2 is SNEGSKA in the germline V gene (reference sequence). CDR3 DNA: TGCAGTGCGCAACAGGGGGCGGTGTACGAGCAGTACTTC. The encoded protein is CSAQQGAVYEQYF.

The chain recombines TRBV3-1 with TRBJ2-1; TRBD2 is a possible D gene (6 bases). Germline V lookup: CDR1 LGHDT, CDR2 YNNKEL (reference sequence). Between the trimmed V and J ends, which lost 2 bases and 0 bases, there was a span of 14 bases. The CDR3 runs to 17 residues. This CDR3 reads CASSQSLARSSYNEQFF. The DNA for the CDR3 is TGTGCCAGCAGCCAATCCCTAGCGCGAAGCTCCTACAATGAGCAGTTCTTC.

This clonotype occurred once. J is TRBJ1-1 and V is TRBV20-1; 7 nucleotides align to TRBD1. The germline V gene encodes CDR1 DFQATT and CDR2 SNEGSKA (reference sequence). This CDR3 has 15 amino acids. V shed 4 bases and J 0 bases; nucleotides not matched to a gene: 8. CDR3 sequence (DNA): TGCAGTGCTACCGGGGACAGACTCATGAACACTGAAGCTTTCTTT. Protein sequence: CSATGDRLMNTEAFF.

This clonotype was seen a few times. J is TRBJ2-3 and V is TRBV5-1; D gene unclear. Germline CDR1 SGHRS, CDR2 YFSETQ. The CDR3 spans 14 residues. Trimming shortened V by 4 bases and J by 0 bases, and 9 bases separated the two germline ends. The CDR3 bases are TGCGCCAGCAGCCCGGACCACAGCACAGATACGCAGTATTTT. Its translation is CASSPDHSTDTQYF.

This clonotype has only a few counts. This chain uses TRBV5-1 with TRBJ1-6; TRBD1 aligns across 7 bases. The CDR3 has 15 amino acids. Looked up from germline, CDR1 is SGHRS and CDR2 is YFSETQ. Trimming at V came to 4 bases and at J to 8 bases, leaving 9 bases not matched to a gene. The CDR3 DNA is TGCGCCAGCAGCCCCTTCGGCAGGGGGGATTCACCCCTCCACTTT. It yields the protein CASSPFGRGDSPLHF.

This clonotype was picked up many times. An end of the junction differs from the germline gene, which may be a read error. This chain joins TRBV5-1 and TRBJ2-7; 7 bases line up with TRBD1. The CDR3 extends over 13 amino acids. Per germline, CDR1 SGHRS and CDR2 YFSETQ. The CDR3 spells CASSLQGTYEQYF. The CDR3 coding sequence is TGTGCCAGCAGTTTACAGGGGACCTACGAGCAGTACTTC.

This clonotype was seen only a few times. The gene calls are TRBV2 and TRBJ2-3; D is unclear. Trimming took 8 bases from V and 4 from J, leaving 13 bases between them. The CDR3 is 13 amino acids. In germline, CDR1 is SNHLY, CDR2 FYNNEI. CDR3 in amino acids: CASLSGPPDTQYF. The CDR3 region has the DNA TGTGCCAGCTTATCGGGCCCCCCAGATACGCAGTATTTT.

In its sample, this clonotype was seen a few times. The V and J genes are TRBV28 and TRBJ2-5; D gene ambiguous. The V end lost 4 bases, the J end lost 3 bases, and 9 bases lay between the germline ends. The CDR3 extends over 13 amino acids. CDR1 MDHEN and CDR2 SYDVKM come from the germline V gene. CDR3 amino acids: CASSSPDKETQYF. CDR3 DNA sequence: TGTGCCAGCAGTTCACCCGACAAAGAGACCCAGTACTTC.

This clonotype was seen a few times. This sequence joins TRBV10-3 and TRBJ2-7, with D perhaps TRBD1 (6 bases). V dropped 3 bases and J dropped 5 bases, with 14 bases sitting between them. The germline CDR1 and CDR2 sequences are ENHRY and SYGVKD. The CDR3 has 14 residues. The CDR3 DNA is TGTGCCATCAGTGAAGGTCAGGGGTGGGACGAGCAGTACTTC. It encodes CAISEGQGWDEQYF.

The chain couples TRBV27 to TRBJ2-3; TRBD1 matches at 9 bases. V dropped 0 bases and J dropped 1; count of bases not matched to a gene: 5. Per germline, CDR1 MNHEY and CDR2 SMNVEV (reference sequence). The CDR3 has 17 amino acids. DNA for the CDR3: TGTGCCAGCAGTTTATCGATGGGGGACAGGGGCACAGATACGCAGTATTTT. As protein: CASSLSMGDRGTDTQYF.

The gene calls are TRBV6-5 and TRBJ1-2; no reliable D call. CDR1 and CDR2 (germline): MNHEY, SVGAGI. The CDR3 loop spans 12 amino acids. V lost 4 bases and J lost 4, with 7 bases in between. CDR3 DNA sequence: TGTGCCAGCAGTTCTCAGACCTATGGCTACACCTTC. This sequence encodes CASSSQTYGYTF.

The rearrangement joins TRBV12-3 or TRBV12-4 to TRBJ2-3; 15 nucleotides match TRBD2. V trimming: 6 bases; J trimming: 6 bases; junction bases outside the gene matches: 10. CDR3 length: 17 residues. The CDR3 spells CASSPGLAGGLVDTQYF. CDR3 coding DNA: TGTGCCAGCAGCCCGGGACTAGCGGGAGGTTTGGTTGATACGCAGTATTTT.

The gene calls are TRBV4-1 and TRBJ2-7, with 7 bases matching TRBD2. CDR1 MGHRA and CDR2 YSYEKL come from the germline V gene. The CDR3 runs to 14 residues. With V trimmed by 0 bases and J by 3 bases, 2 bases remained unmatched. This CDR3 reads CASSQEGLDYEQYF. The CDR3 DNA follows: TGCGCCAGCAGCCAAGAAGGACTAGACTACGAGCAGTACTTC.

The rearrangement links TRBV11-1 to TRBJ2-7, with TRBD2 as a possible D gene (5 bases). Germline V lookup: CDR1 SGHAT, CDR2 FQDESV (reference sequence). This CDR3 has 15 amino acids. Trimming took off 5 bases at V and 0 bases at J, with 14 bases between the two ends. CDR3 coding DNA: TGTGCCAGCAGCCCAGAGCGGATAAGCTCCTACGAGCAGTACTTC. This gives the protein CASSPERISSYEQYF.

In this sample, this clonotype turned up a few times. This rearrangement joins TRBV7-6 to TRBJ1-6, with 7 nucleotides matching TRBD1. There are 14 residues in the CDR3. The V and J ends lost 5 bases and 3 bases, in that order; junction bases with no gene match: 1. Germline CDR1 reads SGHVS; CDR2 reads FNYEAQ. CDR3 sequence reads: CASSPGGYNSPLHF. The CDR3 nucleotides read TGTGCCAGCAGCCCAGGGGGCTATAATTCACCCCTCCACTTT.

The chain joins TRBV7-2 to TRBJ2-5; a weak D match, TRBD2 (5 bases). Germline V lookup: CDR1 SGHTA, CDR2 FQGNSA. Trimming cost V 2 bases and J 6 bases, with 19 bases left between them. This CDR3 comprises 16 residues. Written as DNA, the CDR3 is TGTGCCAGCAGCTTATATCCTAGCTCTTTGGGAAAGACCCAGTACTTC. It encodes CASSLYPSSLGKTQYF.

Here the CDR3 DNA reads TGCGCCAGCAGCCAGGATACTAAGACAGGGGGCTTCTCATGCAATCAGCCCCAGCATTTT. This sequence encodes CASSQDTKTGGFSCNQPQHF. This chain connects TRBV4-3 to TRBJ1-5, with 10 nucleotides matching TRBD1. CDR1 is LGHNA, CDR2 YSLEER, per germline. The ends lost 3 bases at V and 2 bases at J; junction bases unmatched: 16. This CDR3 contains 20 residues.

The V gene is TRBV5-6, the J gene TRBJ2-7; D gene ambiguous. The CDR3 has 16 amino acids. Deletions cut 0 bases from V and 2 bases from J, with 15 bases between. Germline CDR1 SGHDT, CDR2 YYEEEE. Here the CDR3 reads CASSLVANLRTYEQYF. As DNA, the CDR3 is TGTGCCAGCAGCTTGGTTGCGAACCTACGGACCTACGAGCAGTACTTC. Variable domain in full (rest from reference TRBV5-6 and TRBJ2-7): DAGVTQSPTHLIKTRGQQVTLRCSPKSGHDTVSWYQQALGQGPQFIFQYYEEEERQRGNFPDRFSGHQFPNYSSELNVNALLLGDSALYLCASSLVANLRTYEQYFGPGTRLTVT.

This chain uses TRBV25-1 with TRBJ1-5; TRBD1 agrees at 8 bases. The CDR3 sequence is 14 residues long. Unmatched junction bases numbered 4, after V lost 6 bases and J lost 3 bases. Germline lookup yields CDR1 MGHDK and CDR2 SYGVNS. The CDR3 here is CASRGTGNNQPQHF. The CDR3, as DNA: TGTGCCAGCAGGGGGACAGGAAACAATCAGCCCCAGCATTTT. Combining the CDR3 with reference TRBV25-1 and TRBJ1-5 gives the whole variable domain EADIYQTPRYLVIGTGKKITLECSQTMGHDKMYWYQQDPGMELHLIHYSYGVNSTEKGDLSSESTVSRIRTEHFPLTLESARPSHTSQYLCASRGTGNNQPQHFGDGTRLSIL.

In its sample, this clonotype was seen a few times. This rearrangement joins TRBV5-1 to TRBJ2-7; D tentatively reads TRBD1 or TRBD2 (5 bases each). The CDR3 runs 14 residues. Trimming removed 5 bases from V and 8 bases from J, with 20 bases in between. Germline CDR1 and CDR2: SGHRS and YFSETQ. The CDR3 DNA is TGCGCCAGCAGTTCTCCCTGGGACCACAAAAAGCAGTACTTC. As protein: CASSSPWDHKKQYF.

This clonotype was counted a few times. The chain is built from TRBV10-3 and TRBJ2-5, with D tentatively TRBD1 (6 bases). V was pared by 4 bases and J by 2 bases, with 8 bases between. Germline values: CDR1 ENHRY, CDR2 SYGVKD. The CDR3 runs 13 residues. CDR3 sequence reads: CAISGTVQETQYF. CDR3 sequence (DNA): TGTGCCATCAGTGGGACAGTTCAAGAGACCCAGTACTTC.

This clonotype was recorded a few times. This chain links TRBV27 with TRBJ1-2; D call uncertain. The CDR3 totals 13 residues. Germline CDR1 reads MNHEY; CDR2 reads SMNVEV (reference sequence). V shed 2 bases and J shed 6 bases, with 10 bases lying between them. The CDR3 bases are TGTGCCAGCAGTTTACGATCCGGGCATGGCTACACCTTC. Encoded protein: CASSLRSGHGYTF.

The CDR3 is CASSPNSGVSSSYNEQFF. Here the CDR3 DNA reads TGCGCCAGCAGTCCGAATAGTGGGGTGTCCAGCTCCTACAATGAGCAGTTCTTC. The J gene is TRBJ2-1, the V gene TRBV4-1; D remains unclear. The CDR3 loop spans 18 amino acids. Germline V lookup: CDR1 MGHRA, CDR2 YSYEKL. The V end lost 6 bases, the J end lost 0 bases, and 21 bases lay between the germline ends.